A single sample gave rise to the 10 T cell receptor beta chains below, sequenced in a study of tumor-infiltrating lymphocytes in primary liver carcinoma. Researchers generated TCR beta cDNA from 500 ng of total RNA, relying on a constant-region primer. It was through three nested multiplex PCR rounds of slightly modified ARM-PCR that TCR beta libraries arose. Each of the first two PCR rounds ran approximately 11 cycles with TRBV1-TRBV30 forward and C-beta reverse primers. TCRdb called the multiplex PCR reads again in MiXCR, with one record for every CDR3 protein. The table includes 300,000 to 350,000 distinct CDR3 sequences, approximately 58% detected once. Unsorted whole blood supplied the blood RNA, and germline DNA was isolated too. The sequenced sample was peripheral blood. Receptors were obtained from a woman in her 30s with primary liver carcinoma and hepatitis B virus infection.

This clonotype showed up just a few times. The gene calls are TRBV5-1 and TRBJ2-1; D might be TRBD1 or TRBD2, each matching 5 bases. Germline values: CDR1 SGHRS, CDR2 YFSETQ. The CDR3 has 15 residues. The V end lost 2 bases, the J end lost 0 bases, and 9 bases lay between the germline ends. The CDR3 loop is CASSFGTLSYNEQFF. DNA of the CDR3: TGCGCCAGCAGCTTCGGGACCCTCTCCTACAATGAGCAGTTCTTC.

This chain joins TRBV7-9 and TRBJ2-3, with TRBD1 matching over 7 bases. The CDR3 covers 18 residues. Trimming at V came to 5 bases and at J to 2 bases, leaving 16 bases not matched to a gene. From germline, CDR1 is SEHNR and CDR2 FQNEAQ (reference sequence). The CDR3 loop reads CASSQPRQGAKHTDTQYF. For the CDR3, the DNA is TGTGCCAGCAGCCAACCGCGACAGGGAGCGAAACACACAGATACGCAGTATTTT.

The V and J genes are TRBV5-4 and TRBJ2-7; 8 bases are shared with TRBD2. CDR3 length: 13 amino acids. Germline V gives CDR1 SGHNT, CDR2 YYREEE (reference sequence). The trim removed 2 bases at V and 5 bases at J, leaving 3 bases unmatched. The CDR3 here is CASSLREGNEQYF. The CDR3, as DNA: TGTGCCAGCAGCTTACGGGAGGGGAACGAGCAGTACTTC. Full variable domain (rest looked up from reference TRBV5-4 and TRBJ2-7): ETGVTQSPTHLIKTRGQQVTLRCSSQSGHNTVSWYQQALGQGPQFIFQYYREEENGRGNFPPRFSGLQFPNYSSELNVNALELDDSALYLCASSLREGNEQYFGPGTRLTVT.

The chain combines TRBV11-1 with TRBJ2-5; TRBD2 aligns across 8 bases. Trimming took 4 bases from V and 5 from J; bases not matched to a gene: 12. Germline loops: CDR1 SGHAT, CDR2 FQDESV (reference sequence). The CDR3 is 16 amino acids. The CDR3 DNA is TGTGCCAGCAGCTCATCCATAGCGGGGTTGGGGGAGACCCAGTACTTC. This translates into CASSSSIAGLGETQYF.

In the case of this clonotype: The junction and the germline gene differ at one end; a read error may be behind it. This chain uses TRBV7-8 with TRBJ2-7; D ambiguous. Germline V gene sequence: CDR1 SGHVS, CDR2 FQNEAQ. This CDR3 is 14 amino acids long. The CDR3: CVSSLVPISNEQYF. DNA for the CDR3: TGTGTCAGCAGCTTAGTCCCAATTAGCAACGAGCAGTACTTC.

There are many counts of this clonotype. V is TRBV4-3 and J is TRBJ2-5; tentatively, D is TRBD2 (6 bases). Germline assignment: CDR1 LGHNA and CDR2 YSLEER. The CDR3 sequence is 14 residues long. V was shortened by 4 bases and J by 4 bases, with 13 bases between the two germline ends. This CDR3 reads CASSPTLGGETQYF. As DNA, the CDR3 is TGCGCCAGCAGCCCTACCTTGGGGGGAGAGACCCAGTACTTC.

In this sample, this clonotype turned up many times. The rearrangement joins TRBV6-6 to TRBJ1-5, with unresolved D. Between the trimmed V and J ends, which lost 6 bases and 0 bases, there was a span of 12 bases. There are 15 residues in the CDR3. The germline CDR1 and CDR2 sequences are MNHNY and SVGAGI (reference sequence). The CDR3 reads CASSRYGDSNQPQHF. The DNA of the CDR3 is TGTGCCAGCAGCCGGTACGGGGATAGCAATCAGCCCCAGCATTTT.

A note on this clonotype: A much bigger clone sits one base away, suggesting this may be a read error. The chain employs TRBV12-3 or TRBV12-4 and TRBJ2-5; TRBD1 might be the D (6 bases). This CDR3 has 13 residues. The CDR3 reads CVSQDSFLETQYF. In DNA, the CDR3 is TGTGTCAGCCAGGACAGTTTCTTAGAGACCCAGTACTTC.

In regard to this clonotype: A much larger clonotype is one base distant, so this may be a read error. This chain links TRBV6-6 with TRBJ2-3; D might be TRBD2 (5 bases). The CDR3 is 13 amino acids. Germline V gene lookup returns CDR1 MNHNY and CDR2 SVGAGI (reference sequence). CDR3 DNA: TGTGGCAGCAGGTCGGGAATATCCGATACGCAGTATTTT. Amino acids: CGSRSGISDTQYF.

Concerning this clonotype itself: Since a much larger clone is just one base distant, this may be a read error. The CDR3 nucleotides are TGTGCCATCAGTGAAGAGGTCGTTGAGCAGTTCTTC. Translation: CAISEEVVEQFF. This chain links TRBV10-3 with TRBJ2-1; D ambiguous. Trimming left V 3 bases short and J 9 bases short, with 9 bases between. CDR3 size: 12 residues. Germline V gives CDR1 ENHRY, CDR2 SYGVKD.